This T cell receptor beta chain was identified during a study of blood T cell repertoires in COVID-19. Notes on this clone: Other DNA sequences in this specimen translate into the identical CDR3.

The CDR3 is 14 amino acids. CDR1 is MDHEN and CDR2 is SYDVKM in the germline V gene. The junction had 10 bases not matched to a gene; V was cut back by 5 bases and J by 7 bases. Clones were read by immunoSEQ multiplex PCR, and TCRdb kept only the in-frame ones, dropping some. Of 95,000 to 150,000 clones detected, almost 80% appear once; the ten largest clones hold just under 25%. This TCR came from a human donor in a cohort sampled during active COVID-19. The rearrangement uses TRBV28 and TRBJ1-1; 7 bases are shared with TRBD1. Sequencing was performed on peripheral blood. The CDR3 sequence: CASSRSGGNGEAFF. The CDR3 coding sequence is TGTGCCAGCAGTCGTTCAGGGGGAAACGGTGAAGCTTTCTTT.